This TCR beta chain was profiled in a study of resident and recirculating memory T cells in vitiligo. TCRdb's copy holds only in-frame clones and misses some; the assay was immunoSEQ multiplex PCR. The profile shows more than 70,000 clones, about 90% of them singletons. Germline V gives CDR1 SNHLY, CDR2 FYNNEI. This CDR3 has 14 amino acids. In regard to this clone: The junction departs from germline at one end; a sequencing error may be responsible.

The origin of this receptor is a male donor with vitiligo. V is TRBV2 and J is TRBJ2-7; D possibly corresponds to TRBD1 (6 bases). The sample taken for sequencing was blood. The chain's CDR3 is CASSEQGFSYGQYF. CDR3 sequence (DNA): TGTGCCAGCAGTGAACAGGGGTTCTCATACGGGCAGTACTTC.